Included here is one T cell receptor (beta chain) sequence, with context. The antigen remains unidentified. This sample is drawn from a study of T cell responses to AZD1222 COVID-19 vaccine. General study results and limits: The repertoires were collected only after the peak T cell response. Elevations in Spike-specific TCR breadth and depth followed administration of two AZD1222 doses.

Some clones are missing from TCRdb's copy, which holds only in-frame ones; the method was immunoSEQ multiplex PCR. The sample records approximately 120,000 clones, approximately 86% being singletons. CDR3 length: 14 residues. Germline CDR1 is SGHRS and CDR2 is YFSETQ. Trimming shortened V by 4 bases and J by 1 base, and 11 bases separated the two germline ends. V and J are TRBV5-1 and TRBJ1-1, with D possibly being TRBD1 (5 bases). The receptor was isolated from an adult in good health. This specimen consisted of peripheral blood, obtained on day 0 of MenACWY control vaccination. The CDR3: CASSTGRRNTEAFF. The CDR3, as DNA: TGCGCCAGCAGCACGGGACGGAGGAACACTGAAGCTTTCTTT.